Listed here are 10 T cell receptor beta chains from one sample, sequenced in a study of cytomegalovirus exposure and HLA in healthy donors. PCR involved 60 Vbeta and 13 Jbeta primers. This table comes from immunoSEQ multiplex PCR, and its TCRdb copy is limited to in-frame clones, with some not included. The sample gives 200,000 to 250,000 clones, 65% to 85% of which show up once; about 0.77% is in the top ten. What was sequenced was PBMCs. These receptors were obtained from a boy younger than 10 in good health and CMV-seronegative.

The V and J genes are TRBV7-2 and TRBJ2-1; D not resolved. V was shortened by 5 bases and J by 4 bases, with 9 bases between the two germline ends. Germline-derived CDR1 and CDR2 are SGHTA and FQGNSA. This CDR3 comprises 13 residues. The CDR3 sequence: CASSLTQYNEQFF. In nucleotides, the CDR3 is TGTGCCAGCAGCCTAACCCAATACAATGAGCAGTTCTTC. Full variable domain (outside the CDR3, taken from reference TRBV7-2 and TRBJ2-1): GAGVSQSPSNKVTEKGKDVELRCDPISGHTALYWYRQSLGQGLEFLIYFQGNSAPDKSGLPSDRFSAERTGGSVSTLTIQRTQQEDSAVYLCASSLTQYNEQFFGPGTRLTVL.

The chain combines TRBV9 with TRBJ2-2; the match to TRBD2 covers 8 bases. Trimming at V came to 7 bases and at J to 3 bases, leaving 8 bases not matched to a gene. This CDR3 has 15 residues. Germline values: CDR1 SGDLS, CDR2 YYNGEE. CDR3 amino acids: CASAGGLTDTGELFF. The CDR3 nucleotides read TGTGCCAGCGCGGGGGGCCTTACGGACACCGGGGAGCTGTTTTTT. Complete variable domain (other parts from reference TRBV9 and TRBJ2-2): DSGVTQTPKHLITATGQRVTLRCSPRSGDLSVYWYQQSLDQGLQFLIQYYNGEERAKGNILERFSAQQFPDLHSELNLSSLELGDSALYFCASAGGLTDTGELFFGEGSRLTVL.

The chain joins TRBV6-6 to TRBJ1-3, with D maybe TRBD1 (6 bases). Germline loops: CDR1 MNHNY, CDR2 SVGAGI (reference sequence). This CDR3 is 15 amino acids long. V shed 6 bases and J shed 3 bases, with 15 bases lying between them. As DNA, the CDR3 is TGTGCCAGCAGACGGGACACCCCTGATGGAAACACCATATATTTT. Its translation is CASRRDTPDGNTIYF.

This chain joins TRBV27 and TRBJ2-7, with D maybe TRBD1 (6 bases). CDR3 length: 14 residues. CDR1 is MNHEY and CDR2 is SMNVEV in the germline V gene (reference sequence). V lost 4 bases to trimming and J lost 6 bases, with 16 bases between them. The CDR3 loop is CASSWGTGSVEQYF. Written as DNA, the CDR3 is TGTGCCAGCAGTTGGGGCACAGGGTCCGTCGAGCAGTACTTC.

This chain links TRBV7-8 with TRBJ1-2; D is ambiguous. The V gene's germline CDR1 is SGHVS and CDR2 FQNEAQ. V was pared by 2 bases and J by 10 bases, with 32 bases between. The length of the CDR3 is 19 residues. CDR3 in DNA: TGTGCCAGCAGCTTAATTCGTGCCCCCAACCGGGCCTCCGGGAGCCTCTACACCTTC. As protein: CASSLIRAPNRASGSLYTF.

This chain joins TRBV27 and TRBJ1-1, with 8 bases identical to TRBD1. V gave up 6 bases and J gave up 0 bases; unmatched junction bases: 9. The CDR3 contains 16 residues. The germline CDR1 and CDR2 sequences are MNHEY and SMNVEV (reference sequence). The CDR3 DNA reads TGTGCCAGCAGCAGTTTCGCAGGGGGCATGAACACTGAAGCTTTCTTT. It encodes CASSSFAGGMNTEAFF.

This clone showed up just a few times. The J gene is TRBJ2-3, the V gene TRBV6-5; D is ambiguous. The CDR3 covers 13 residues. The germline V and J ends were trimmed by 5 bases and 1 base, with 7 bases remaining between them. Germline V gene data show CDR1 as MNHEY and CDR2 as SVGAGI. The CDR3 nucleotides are TGTGCCAGCAGTCCGAGCCGCACAGATACGCAGTATTTT. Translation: CASSPSRTDTQYF.

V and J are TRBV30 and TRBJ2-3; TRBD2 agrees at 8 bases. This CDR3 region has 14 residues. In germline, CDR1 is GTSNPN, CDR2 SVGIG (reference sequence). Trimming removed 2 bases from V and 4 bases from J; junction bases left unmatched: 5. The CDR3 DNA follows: TGTGCCTGGAGTAGAAGCGGGAGCTCAGATACGCAGTATTTT. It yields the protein CAWSRSGSSDTQYF.

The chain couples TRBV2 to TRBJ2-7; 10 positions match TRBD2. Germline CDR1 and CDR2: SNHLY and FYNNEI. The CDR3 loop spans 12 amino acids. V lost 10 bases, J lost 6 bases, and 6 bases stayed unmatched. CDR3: CANEGLALEQYF. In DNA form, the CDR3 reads TGTGCCAACGAGGGACTAGCGCTCGAGCAGTACTTC.

In DNA form, the CDR3 reads TGTGCCAGCTATCACGCGACAGGGGGCTTGGATGGCTACACCTTC. Amino acid sequence: CASYHATGGLDGYTF. The rearrangement links TRBV6-1 to TRBJ1-2, with 10 nucleotides matching TRBD1. CDR1 and CDR2 from the germline V gene are MNHNS and SASEGT. This CDR3 region has 15 residues. After removal of 8 bases from V and 6 bases from J, the junction contained 12 bases not matched to a gene.